Listed below are T cell receptor beta chains from one sample, sequenced in a study of STAT5B mutations in CD4+ large granular lymphocyte leukemia. Sequencing used immunoSEQ multiplex PCR; TCRdb keeps in-frame clones, though not all of them. The sample carries roughly 30,000 clones, approximately 91% recorded once. The specimen was CD4+ T cells from blood buffy coats. These receptors originate from a human donor in good health. Each CDR3 is given with its conserved first and last residue. A D gene is named only where the DNA matches it firmly. Part of the rows lack a size; the others show once, few, many or a class for expanded clones.

v_call: TRBV5-4
j_call: TRBJ1-2
clone_size: NA
d_call: TRBD1
cdr3_aa: CASSPDRGPANYGYTF
cdr3_nt: TGTGCCAGCAGCCCTGACAGGGGGCCAGCTAACTATGGCTACACCTTC

v_call: TRBV30
j_call: TRBJ1-1
clone_size: NA
d_call: NA
cdr3_aa: CAWMSENTEAFF
cdr3_nt: TGTGCCTGGATGTCTGAGAACACTGAAGCTTTCTTT

v_call: TRBV29-1
j_call: TRBJ2-7
clone_size: NA
d_call: NA
cdr3_aa: CSVVGTNEQYF
cdr3_nt: TGCAGCGTTGTGGGGACCAACGAGCAGTACTTC

v_call: TRBV6-5
j_call: TRBJ2-3
clone_size: NA
d_call: TRBD2
cdr3_aa: CASSFGTSLTDTQYF
cdr3_nt: TGTGCCAGCAGTTTCGGGACTAGTCTCACAGATACGCAGTATTTT

v_call: TRBV20-1
j_call: TRBJ1-4
clone_size: NA
d_call: NA
cdr3_aa: CSARDNEKLFF
cdr3_nt: TGCAGTGCTAGAGATAATGAAAAACTGTTTTTT

v_call: TRBV15
j_call: TRBJ2-1
clone_size: NA
d_call: TRBD2
cdr3_aa: CATSRSAGDNEQFF
cdr3_nt: TGTGCCACCAGCAGATCAGCGGGAGACAATGAGCAGTTCTTC

v_call: TRBV6-6
j_call: TRBJ1-4
clone_size: NA
d_call: NA
cdr3_aa: CASSYSPEEKLFF
cdr3_nt: TGTGCCAGCAGTTACTCTCCGGAGGAAAAACTGTTTTTT

v_call: TRBV6-1
j_call: TRBJ2-1
clone_size: NA
d_call: NA
cdr3_aa: CASSDPAQGEFF
cdr3_nt: TGTGCCAGCAGTGACCCGGCACAGGGCGAGTTCTTC

v_call: TRBV5-1
j_call: TRBJ2-7
clone_size: NA
d_call: TRBD1
cdr3_aa: CASSLLGQGRNEQYF
cdr3_nt: TGCGCCAGCAGCTTGCTAGGACAGGGCAGGAACGAGCAGTACTTC

v_call: TRBV28
j_call: TRBJ2-5
clone_size: NA
d_call: NA
cdr3_aa: CASSTPGTLKTQYF
cdr3_nt: TGTGCCAGCAGTACCCCCGGGACGTTAAAGACCCAGTACTTC

v_call: TRBV5-1
j_call: TRBJ2-3
clone_size: NA
d_call: TRBD2
cdr3_aa: CASSFTGTSSADTQYF
cdr3_nt: TGCGCCAGCAGCTTTACCGGGACTAGCAGCGCAGATACGCAGTATTTT

v_call: TRBV28
j_call: TRBJ2-7
clone_size: NA
d_call: NA
cdr3_aa: CASTPSYEQYF
cdr3_nt: TGTGCCAGCACCCCATCCTACGAGCAGTACTTC

v_call: TRBV2
j_call: TRBJ2-2
clone_size: NA
d_call: NA
cdr3_aa: CASVREGGVYTGELFF
cdr3_nt: TGTGCCAGCGTCCGTGAGGGAGGAGTTTACACCGGGGAGCTGTTTTTT

v_call: TRBV30
j_call: TRBJ2-5
clone_size: NA
d_call: NA
cdr3_aa: CAWSLVKETQYF
cdr3_nt: TGTGCCTGGAGTTTGGTTAAAGAGACCCAGTACTTC

v_call: TRBV28
j_call: TRBJ2-1
clone_size: NA
d_call: NA
cdr3_aa: CASSLTSPNEQFF
cdr3_nt: TGTGCCAGCAGTTTAACCTCCCCCAATGAGCAGTTCTTC

v_call: TRBV28
j_call: TRBJ2-5
clone_size: NA
d_call: TRBD1
cdr3_aa: CASSSGQGAETQYF
cdr3_nt: TGTGCCAGCAGTTCCGGACAGGGGGCTGAGACCCAGTACTTC

v_call: TRBV12-5
j_call: TRBJ2-7
clone_size: once
d_call: NA
cdr3_aa: CASGMGTPSYEQYF
cdr3_nt: TGTGCTAGTGGTATGGGGACACCCTCCTACGAGCAGTACTTC

v_call: TRBV28
j_call: TRBJ2-1
clone_size: NA
d_call: TRBD2
cdr3_aa: CAVGGASGSYNEQFF
cdr3_nt: TGTGCCGTGGGCGGTGCTAGCGGGAGCTACAATGAGCAGTTCTTC

v_call: TRBV2
j_call: TRBJ2-5
clone_size: NA
d_call: NA
cdr3_aa: CASSERQEHAGETQYF
cdr3_nt: TGTGCCAGCAGTGAACGGCAGGAACACGCCGGAGAGACCCAGTACTTC

v_call: TRBV28
j_call: TRBJ1-1
clone_size: NA
d_call: TRBD1
cdr3_aa: CASIRQGAENTEAFF
cdr3_nt: TGTGCCAGCATACGACAGGGGGCTGAAAACACTGAAGCTTTCTTT

v_call: TRBV7-8
j_call: TRBJ2-5
clone_size: NA
d_call: TRBD2
cdr3_aa: CASSVLAGGRETQYF
cdr3_nt: TGTGCCAGCAGCGTATTAGCGGGAGGGAGAGAGACCCAGTACTTC

v_call: TRBV5-1
j_call: TRBJ1-1
clone_size: NA
d_call: TRBD1
cdr3_aa: CASSPRQGTNTEAFF
cdr3_nt: TGCGCCAGCAGCCCAAGACAGGGGACGAACACTGAAGCTTTCTTT

v_call: TRBV14
j_call: TRBJ2-2
clone_size: NA
d_call: NA
cdr3_aa: CASSQNRVSNTGELFF
cdr3_nt: TGTGCCAGCAGCCAAAACCGGGTTTCGAACACCGGGGAGCTGTTTTTT

v_call: TRBV5-4
j_call: TRBJ1-4
clone_size: few
d_call: NA
cdr3_aa: CASSARTPSGEKLFF
cdr3_nt: TGTGCCAGCAGCGCCCGGACACCATCGGGTGAAAAACTGTTTTTT

v_call: TRBV19
j_call: TRBJ2-3
clone_size: NA
d_call: NA
cdr3_aa: CASRPTSTDTQYF
cdr3_nt: TGTGCCAGCAGACCGACTAGCACAGATACGCAGTATTTT

v_call: TRBV7-7
j_call: TRBJ2-5
clone_size: NA
d_call: TRBD1
cdr3_aa: CASSLQGQGGLETQYF
cdr3_nt: TGTGCTAGCAGCCTACAGGGACAGGGCGGTCTGGAGACCCAGTACTTC

v_call: TRBV14
j_call: TRBJ2-7
clone_size: NA
d_call: NA
cdr3_aa: CASSRGVEATYEQYF
cdr3_nt: TGTGCCAGCAGCCGGGGAGTCGAAGCCACCTACGAGCAGTACTTC

v_call: TRBV6-5
j_call: TRBJ2-3
clone_size: NA
d_call: NA
cdr3_aa: CASSPGRPTDTQYF
cdr3_nt: TGTGCCAGCAGCCCGGGGAGGCCCACAGATACGCAGTATTTT

v_call: TRBV28
j_call: TRBJ2-3
clone_size: NA
d_call: NA
cdr3_aa: CASSLYGTWYTQYF
cdr3_nt: TGTGCCAGCAGTTTATACGGGACATGGTATACGCAGTATTTT

v_call: TRBV6-1
j_call: TRBJ1-4
clone_size: NA
d_call: NA
cdr3_aa: CASSEIVGTRKLFF
cdr3_nt: TGTGCCAGCAGTGAAATTGTCGGGACACGAAAACTGTTTTTT

v_call: TRBV5-6
j_call: TRBJ2-5
clone_size: NA
d_call: NA
cdr3_aa: CASSPATEAWETQYF
cdr3_nt: TGTGCCAGCAGCCCGGCGACCGAGGCCTGGGAGACCCAGTACTTC

v_call: TRBV7-9
j_call: TRBJ2-2
clone_size: few
d_call: NA
cdr3_aa: CASSLNPRESAGELFF
cdr3_nt: TGTGCCAGCAGCTTAAACCCTCGGGAGAGCGCCGGGGAGCTGTTTTTT

v_call: TRBV10-1
j_call: TRBJ2-7
clone_size: few
d_call: TRBD2
cdr3_aa: CASSKGLAGAYEQYF
cdr3_nt: TGCGCCAGCAGTAAAGGACTAGCGGGGGCCTACGAGCAGTACTTC

v_call: TRBV30
j_call: TRBJ2-1
clone_size: NA
d_call: NA
cdr3_aa: CAWSLGGAEQFF
cdr3_nt: TGTGCCTGGAGCCTGGGTGGGGCTGAGCAGTTCTTC